These T cell receptor beta chains were read from a single sample in a study of beta chain features in type 1 diabetes. The data were produced by immunoSEQ multiplex PCR, yet TCRdb's version contains in-frame clones alone and is incomplete. The data contain some 330,000 clones, over 10% of them singletons. Material for sequencing was naive CD4+ T cells from blood. These receptors were taken from a woman between 18 and 29 years old with type 1 diabetes. Each CDR3 is given with its conserved first and last residue. Fields, in order: D gene, clone size, J gene, V gene, CDR3 DNA, CDR3 protein. A D gene is named only where the DNA matches it firmly. Clone size is given for some rows only: seen once, a few or many times, or a class if the clone is expanded.

TRBD2	few	TRBJ2-1	TRBV19	TGTGCCAGTCTAGCGGGAGGGAGAAATGAGCAGTTCTTC	CASLAGGRNEQFF
TRBD2	few	TRBJ2-4	TRBV2	TGTGCCAGCAGCCCGCGCCTAGCGGGAGGGTTAGCCAAAAACATTCAGTACTTC	CASSPRLAGGLAKNIQYF
-	-	TRBJ2-7	TRBV6-1	TGTGCCAGCAATACCGGACACCTTCCTTACGAGCAGTACTTC	CASNTGHLPYEQYF
-	-	TRBJ2-3	TRBV7-2	TGTGCCAGCAGCTCGAGGACAGAAACAGATACGCAGTATTTT	CASSSRTETDTQYF
-	few	TRBJ2-6	TRBV5-1	TGCGCCAGCAGCTTGGCCACAGACTCTGGGGCCAACGTCCTGACTTTC	CASSLATDSGANVLTF
-	few	TRBJ1-2	TRBV14	TGTGCCAGCAGTGCAGGCATTGGCTACACCTTC	CASSAGIGYTF
TRBD2	-	TRBJ2-3	TRBV5-4	TGTGCCAGCAGCATAGCGGGAGGGCCCTCCCCAGATACGCAGTATTTT	CASSIAGGPSPDTQYF
TRBD2	-	TRBJ2-7	TRBV6-5	TGTGCCAGCAGGCCCGGGACTAGCTTCGAGCAGTACTTC	CASRPGTSFEQYF
TRBD2	-	TRBJ2-5	TRBV9	TGTGCCAGCAGCAAGAGCGGGGTAGAGGCTACCCAGTACTTC	CASSKSGVEATQYF
-	few	TRBJ1-1	TRBV4-3	TGCGCCAGCAGCCAAGAGGGGCTAAGTCAAACTGAAGCTTTCTTT	CASSQEGLSQTEAFF
-	few	TRBJ1-2	TRBV4-3	TGCGCCAGCAGCCATCCTCAGGCGGGGTTTCGGGGCTACACCTTC	CASSHPQAGFRGYTF
TRBD1	-	TRBJ2-1	TRBV2	TGTGCCAGCAGGAGACAGGGTAATGAGCAGTTCTTC	CASRRQGNEQFF
-	few	TRBJ2-3	TRBV19	TGTGCCAGTAATTGGAGGGATACGCAGTATTTT	CASNWRDTQYF
-	-	TRBJ1-1	TRBV2	TGTGCCAGCAGTGAAATCAGAGCTTTCTTT	CASSEIRAFF
-	few	TRBJ2-5	TRBV29-1	TGCAGCGTAGACGAAGCGGAGACCCAGTACTTC	CSVDEAETQYF
TRBD2	few	TRBJ2-1	TRBV27	TGTGCCAGCAGTACCAGACTAGCGGGAGTGGATGAGCAGTTCTTC	CASSTRLAGVDEQFF
-	-	TRBJ1-2	TRBV9	TGTGCCAGCAGATATCACAGGGCCGAGACGCACGGATTCCCGAACTATGGCTACACCTTC	CASRYHRAETHGFPNYGYTF
TRBD1	-	TRBJ1-6	TRBV23-1	TGCGCCAGCAGTCAGGAGCGCGACAGGGGAAATTCACCCCTCCACTTT	CASSQERDRGNSPLHF
-	-	TRBJ2-2	TRBV7-3	TGTGCCAGCAGCTTAACGTTAGCCGGCACCGGGGAGCTGTTTTTT	CASSLTLAGTGELFF
TRBD1	few	TRBJ2-1	TRBV4-1	TGCGCCAGCAGCCAAGGGGGACAGCGGAATGAGCAGTTCTTC	CASSQGGQRNEQFF
-	-	TRBJ2-3	TRBV4-3	TGCGCCAGCAGCCCTTCCTTGGCGCGGGCCTTGGGCACAGATACGCAGTATTTT	CASSPSLARALGTDTQYF
-	-	TRBJ2-5	TRBV11-3	TGTGCCAGCAGCTTAGTTGGCGGTGAGACCCAGTACTTC	CASSLVGGETQYF
-	-	TRBJ2-7	TRBV7-2	TGTGCCAGCAGCCAAGAGTCGGCCGGGATCGAGCAGTACTTC	CASSQESAGIEQYF
-	-	TRBJ2-3	TRBV13	TGTGCCAGCAGCTCGGACTGGAGCACAGATACGCAGTATTTT	CASSSDWSTDTQYF
-	-	TRBJ2-1	TRBV7-9	TGTGCCAGCAGCACCCCGGGAAGCGCCTACAATGAGCAGTTCTTC	CASSTPGSAYNEQFF
-	-	TRBJ2-7	TRBV6-5	TGTGCCAGCAGTTACTCCTGGGGGGAGAGCTCCTACGAGCAGTACTTC	CASSYSWGESSYEQYF
-	-	TRBJ2-3	TRBV15	TGTGCCACCAGCAGAGGCCCCTTACTAGCTAGCACAGATACGCAGTATTTT	CATSRGPLLASTDTQYF
-	-	TRBJ1-3	TRBV9	TGTGCCAGCAGCACCCGACTTGGATCGGAAAACACCATATATTTT	CASSTRLGSENTIYF
TRBD1	-	TRBJ2-1	TRBV6-1	TGTGCCCCGGGACCTGACAGGGGGAACAATGAGCAGTTCTTC	CAPGPDRGNNEQFF
TRBD1	few	TRBJ2-2	TRBV4-3	TGCGCCAGCAGCCAAGACAGGGGGCGGCAGACCGGGGAGCTGTTTTTT	CASSQDRGRQTGELFF
-	few	TRBJ1-1	TRBV18	TGTGCCAGCTCGCCGGACGGGGGTACTGAAGCTTTCTTT	CASSPDGGTEAFF
-	-	TRBJ1-5	TRBV2	TGTGCCAGCACCGTGGGGGCAGGGAATCAGCCCCAGCATTTT	CASTVGAGNQPQHF
TRBD2	few	TRBJ2-5	TRBV2	TGTGCCAGCAGTCCCCGGACTAGCGGGGGGGCGGAGACCCAGTACTTC	CASSPRTSGGAETQYF
TRBD1	few	TRBJ2-1	TRBV11-2	TGTGCCAGCAGCTTAGCCGGACAGGGAGTCAATGAGCAGTTCTTC	CASSLAGQGVNEQFF
TRBD2	few	TRBJ2-7	TRBV5-1	TGCGCCAGCAGCTTGGAGCGGGACTACGAGCAGTACTTC	CASSLERDYEQYF
TRBD1	few	TRBJ2-7	TRBV29-1	TGCAGCGTTGTGCTCGGGACAGGGGGCTACCTCGGTTACGAGCAGTACTTC	CSVVLGTGGYLGYEQYF
-	few	TRBJ2-4	TRBV28	TGTGCCAGCGGGCTAGGGGCCATTCAGTACTTC	CASGLGAIQYF
-	-	TRBJ2-7	TRBV5-6	TGTGCCAGCAGCTCGGACAAATACTACGAGCAGTACTTC	CASSSDKYYEQYF
-	-	TRBJ2-1	TRBV19	TGTGCCAGTAGTCTTTACAATGAGCAGTTCTTC	CASSLYNEQFF
-	-	TRBJ2-3	TRBV5-6	TGTGCCAGCAGGGGCGGGGATACGCAGTATTTT	CASRGGDTQYF
-	-	TRBJ2-1	TRBV7-2	TGTGCCAGCAGCTTACAGGGGGGCAGCTACAATGAGCAGTTCTTC	CASSLQGGSYNEQFF
-	few	TRBJ2-3	TRBV29-1	TGCAGCGTTGTTCTACTCACAGATACGCAGTATTTT	CSVVLLTDTQYF
TRBD2	-	TRBJ2-3	TRBV5-6	TGTGCCAGCAGCTGGGGGACTAGCGGGAGGGCCGATACGCAGTATTTT	CASSWGTSGRADTQYF
-	few	TRBJ1-1	TRBV28	TGTGCCAGCAGTTTTTATCCTGAAGCTTTCTTT	CASSFYPEAFF
-	-	TRBJ1-1	TRBV7-9	TGTGCCAGCAGCTTAGTGGGACTTGAAGCTTTCTTT	CASSLVGLEAFF
TRBD2	few	TRBJ2-7	TRBV6-6	TGTGCCAGCAGCCGGGACTATGGCTACGAGCAGTACTTC	CASSRDYGYEQYF
TRBD2	few	TRBJ2-3	TRBV30	TGTGCCTGGATATTAGCGGGAGGGGTAGATACGCAGTATTTT	CAWILAGGVDTQYF
TRBD2	few	TRBJ2-3	TRBV13	TGTGCCAGCAGCTTGTTCGGCGGGAGGGCAGATACGCAGTATTTT	CASSLFGGRADTQYF
-	-	TRBJ2-1	TRBV5-1	TGCGCCAGCAGCTTGACGGTTACCGGCTCCTACAATGAGCAGTTCTTC	CASSLTVTGSYNEQFF
-	-	TRBJ2-3	TRBV15	TGTGCCACCAGCAGAGACCCTGCAGATACGCAGTATTTT	CATSRDPADTQYF
-	few	TRBJ1-1	TRBV5-4	TGTGCCAGCAGCCCGGACTCGAACACTGAAGCTTTCTTT	CASSPDSNTEAFF
-	few	TRBJ2-1	TRBV7-2	TGTGCCAGCAGCTTAAGAACCCTGCGGCTAGCAGAGATCAAAGAGCAGTTCTTC	CASSLRTLRLAEIKEQFF